The 14 T cell receptor beta chains reported below all come from one sample, sequenced in a study of T-cell reconstitution after alpha-beta-depleted transplantation in children. The authors prepared the TCRbeta library with unique molecular identifiers. A single record per CDR3 protein comes from TCRdb applying MiXCR to the PCR reads. In the table there are more than 500,000 distinct CDR3 sequences, roughly 11% of which are singletons. The specimen comprised PBMCs, mostly from graft donor cells, sampled 180 days after TCRalphabeta/CD19-depleted stem cell transplant. The receptor source for this set is a female patient between 2 and 15 years old who had a stem cell transplant for aplastic anemia, so the T cells may come from the graft donor.

Only a few counts were recorded for this clonotype. This rearrangement joins TRBV20-1 to TRBJ2-3; 8 bases are a match to TRBD2. The germline V gene has CDR1 DFQATT and CDR2 SNEGSKA (reference sequence). With 3 bases clipped from V and 3 bases from J, the junction kept 2 bases outside the gene matches. The length of the CDR3 is 13 residues. The CDR3 here is CSARSGSTDTQYF. CDR3 DNA sequence: TGCAGTGCTAGGAGCGGGAGTACAGATACGCAGTATTTT.

The V and J genes are TRBV11-2 and TRBJ2-7; perhaps D is TRBD1 or TRBD2 (5 bases each). V was pared by 6 bases and J by 3 bases, with 24 bases between. The CDR3 runs 17 residues. Looked up from germline, CDR1 is SGHAT and CDR2 is FQNNGV. CDR3 protein: CASSPFPQGRIFYEQYF. The CDR3 nucleotides read TGTGCCAGCAGTCCCTTCCCCCAGGGACGGATCTTCTACGAGCAGTACTTC. Together with reference TRBV11-2 and TRBJ2-7, the CDR3 gives the full variable domain: EAGVAQSPRYKIIEKRQSVAFWCNPISGHATLYWYQQILGQGPKLLIQFQNNGVVDDSQLPKDRFSAERLKGVDSTLKIQPAKLEDSAVYLCASSPFPQGRIFYEQYFGPGTRLTVT.

This clonotype was detected only a few times. At one of its ends the junction is not consistent with the germline gene, which may arise from a read error. This chain links TRBV28 with TRBJ1-6; a possible D gene is TRBD1 (6 bases). CDR1 is MDHEN and CDR2 is SYDVKM in the germline V gene. The CDR3 has 14 amino acids. CDR3 DNA sequence: TGTGCCGGCAGGACCCGGGACACTAATTCACCCCTCCACTTT. It encodes CAGRTRDTNSPLHF.

This sequence joins TRBV5-1 and TRBJ1-4; D uncertain. V shed 0 bases and J shed 6 bases, with 9 bases lying between them. Per the germline V gene, CDR1 is SGHRS and CDR2 is YFSETQ. This CDR3 has 14 amino acids. CDR3 bases: TGCGCCAGCAGCTTGGTACCCGGGGATGAAAAACTGTTTTTT. Protein: CASSLVPGDEKLFF.

The V and J genes are TRBV7-9 and TRBJ1-1; no firm D call. The germline V gene encodes CDR1 SEHNR and CDR2 FQNEAQ (reference sequence). This CDR3 region has 12 residues. V lost 0 bases and J 11 bases, leaving 10 bases between the germline ends. Here the CDR3 DNA reads TGTGCCAGCAGCTTAGCGGCCCGAAGGGCTTTCTTT. This gives the protein CASSLAARRAFF.

This chain connects TRBV6-1 to TRBJ2-2; D might be TRBD1 (6 bases). The length of the CDR3 is 13 residues. Trimming removed 6 bases at V and 7 bases at J, with 12 bases between. CDR1 is MNHNS and CDR2 is SASEGT in the germline V gene. In nucleotides, the CDR3 is TGTGCCAGCAGAGAACAGGGTAACGGGGAGCTGTTTTTT. Amino acid sequence: CASREQGNGELFF.

The chain combines TRBV7-3 with TRBJ2-1; no reliable D call. The CDR3 contains 15 residues. The V gene's germline CDR1 is SGHTA and CDR2 FQGTGA. V was shortened by 2 bases and J by 0 bases, with 8 bases between the two germline ends. The CDR3 nucleotides read TGTGCCAGCAGCTTACTACAGAGCTCCTACAATGAGCAGTTCTTC. This codes for CASSLLQSSYNEQFF.

The chain employs TRBV24-1 and TRBJ2-5; the D gene could be TRBD1 or TRBD2 (6 bases each). This CDR3 contains 16 residues. CDR1 is KGHDR, CDR2 SFDVKD, per germline. The V end was cut by 0 bases, the J end by 5 bases, with 15 bases between. The CDR3 region is CATSDLEFGGVETQYF. Written as DNA, the CDR3 is TGTGCCACCAGTGATTTGGAGTTCGGGGGCGTGGAGACCCAGTACTTC.

This clonotype was seen more than once but under ten times. The V and J genes are TRBV29-1 and TRBJ2-1, with a tentative D call TRBD2 (5 bases). The CDR3 sequence is 16 residues long. Trimming took 6 bases from V and 6 from J, leaving 24 bases between them. From germline, CDR1 is SQVTM and CDR2 ANQGSEA. Written as DNA, the CDR3 is TGCAGCGTGGACTGGGCGGGTCCGGTTTATGTCAATGAGCAGTTCTTC. The encoded protein is CSVDWAGPVYVNEQFF.

This clonotype was counted a few times. The rearrangement joins TRBV15 to TRBJ2-7; possible D gene TRBD2, 6 bases. From germline, CDR1 is LNHNV and CDR2 YYDKDF (reference sequence). V gave up 3 bases and J gave up 4 bases, with 22 bases separating them. The CDR3 contains 17 residues. CDR3 DNA: TGTGCCACCAGCAGCGGATTAGGTGGCCAGGGAGGTTACGAGCAGTACTTC. This gives the protein CATSSGLGGQGGYEQYF.

This clonotype was detected a few times. The J gene is TRBJ1-5, the V gene TRBV7-2, with D perhaps matching TRBD1 (5 bases). The CDR3 runs to 16 residues. V lost 5 bases to trimming and J lost 1 base, with 15 bases between them. CDR1 is SGHTA, CDR2 FQGNSA, per germline. The CDR3 protein is CASSPGAGRSNQPQHF. In nucleotides, the CDR3 is TGTGCCAGCAGCCCCGGGGCAGGGCGCAGCAATCAGCCCCAGCATTTT.

V and J are TRBV4-2 and TRBJ2-7; no definite D call. Germline loops: CDR1 LGHNA, CDR2 YNFKEQ. V was trimmed by 2 bases and J by 5 bases, leaving 16 bases between them. The CDR3 length is 15 residues. The CDR3 here is CASSQITARPHEQYF. The DNA of the CDR3 is TGTGCCAGCAGCCAAATTACAGCAAGGCCCCACGAGCAGTACTTC.

The chain is built from TRBV5-1 and TRBJ2-1; unclear D gene. Trimming shortened V by 5 bases and J by 6 bases, and 12 bases separated the two germline ends. This CDR3 comprises 13 residues. Germline V CDR1 and CDR2: SGHRS, YFSETQ. CDR3 sequence reads: CASRAVSLNEQFF. The DNA of the CDR3 is TGCGCCAGCAGAGCCGTATCCCTCAATGAGCAGTTCTTC.

This clonotype was observed many times. The gene calls are TRBV9 and TRBJ2-2; no reliable D call. The CDR3 length is 12 residues. Trimming took 5 bases from V and 4 from J, leaving 6 bases between them. Germline CDR1 and CDR2: SGDLS and YYNGEE. In DNA form, the CDR3 reads TGTGCCAGCAGTGTGGGCACCGGGGAGCTGTTTTTT. Translation: CASSVGTGELFF.